A selection of T cell receptor beta chains follows, all from one sample in a study of control samples from healthy donors and cancer patients. Clones were read by immunoSEQ multiplex PCR, and TCRdb kept only the in-frame ones, dropping some. The table shows 65,000 to 90,000 clones, with more than 75% occurring only once. Sequencing used blood. These receptors all come from a man over 45 in good health. Both conserved end residues are part of each CDR3. Each record gives: V gene, D gene, clone size, J gene, CDR3 DNA, CDR3 protein. D genes are given only for firm matches. Expanded clones are given a class, and other clones once, few, many or no size at all.

TRBV7-6	TRBD1	-	TRBJ2-2	TGTGCCAGCAGCCGAGGACAGGGGGGCACCGGGGAGCTGTTTTTT	CASSRGQGGTGELFF
TRBV29-1	-	-	TRBJ1-1	TGCAGCGTTGCGCGCACCGCCAGTAACACTGAAGCTTTCTTT	CSVARTASNTEAFF
TRBV7-9	TRBD2	-	TRBJ2-1	TGTGCCAGCAGCATGGCGGGAGGCGCAACGGGTTATGAGCAGTTCTTC	CASSMAGGATGYEQFF
TRBV7-9	-	-	TRBJ1-1	TGTGCCAGCAGCTTGGGGCCCACTGAAGCTTTCTTT	CASSLGPTEAFF
TRBV4-1	-	-	TRBJ2-3	TGCGCCAGCAGCCAAGTCATGGGTAGCCCCGATACGCAGTATTTT	CASSQVMGSPDTQYF
TRBV5-1	-	-	TRBJ1-2	TGCGCCAGCAGCTTGGCCGCAGCTAACTATGGCTACACCTTC	CASSLAAANYGYTF
TRBV6-1	TRBD1	few	TRBJ2-3	TGTGCCAGCAGTGAGCCGGGACAGGGAGTCACAGATACGCAGTATTTT	CASSEPGQGVTDTQYF
TRBV15	-	-	TRBJ2-2	TGTGCCACCAGCTCGGGACCGGAAAACACCGGGGAGCTGTTTTTT	CATSSGPENTGELFF
TRBV29-1	TRBD2	-	TRBJ2-2	TGCAGCGTTGTAATAGCGGGGGGGAAAACCGGGGAGCTGTTTTTT	CSVVIAGGKTGELFF
TRBV5-1	TRBD2	-	TRBJ2-7	TGCGCCAGCAGCTTGGTGTCTAGCGGGATCTACGAGCAGTACTTC	CASSLVSSGIYEQYF
TRBV6-5	-	-	TRBJ1-4	TGTGCCAGCACCGGTTTCCGTGAAAAACTGTTTTTT	CASTGFREKLFF
TRBV4-3	-	-	TRBJ1-2	TGCGCCAGCAGCCAAGATCCGGGGAACTATGGCTACACCTTC	CASSQDPGNYGYTF
TRBV19	-	few	TRBJ2-2	TGTGCCAGTTACAACACCGGGGAGCTGTTTTTT	CASYNTGELFF
TRBV11-2	TRBD1	few	TRBJ2-7	TGTGCCAGCAGCCAGGGACAGACGTACGAGCAGTACTTC	CASSQGQTYEQYF
TRBV14	TRBD2	-	TRBJ2-1	TGTGCCAGCAGCTCCAAAGCCCTAGCGGGGGGGCTCAATGAGCAGTTCTTC	CASSSKALAGGLNEQFF
TRBV7-3	TRBD1	-	TRBJ1-1	TGTGCCAGCAGCCCGACAGGGCTCACTGAAGCTTTCTTT	CASSPTGLTEAFF
TRBV27	-	-	TRBJ2-2	TGTGCCAGCAGTTTTACAGGGATCGCGAACACCGGGGAGCTGTTTTTT	CASSFTGIANTGELFF
TRBV4-3	TRBD1	-	TRBJ1-2	TGCGCCAGCAGCAAGGGACAGCTTAACTATGGCTACACCTTC	CASSKGQLNYGYTF
TRBV12-3/TRBV12-4	-	-	TRBJ2-2	TGTGCCAGCAGTTTTAGAATCACCGGGGAGCTGTTTTTT	CASSFRITGELFF
TRBV5-6	TRBD2	-	TRBJ2-1	TGTGCCAGCGAACCGGGACTAGTACTTGGGGATGAGCAGTTCTTC	CASEPGLVLGDEQFF
TRBV7-2	TRBD1	-	TRBJ1-2	TGTGCCAGCAGTTTCACAGGGGTTGAGGGCTACACCTTC	CASSFTGVEGYTF
TRBV6-5	TRBD2	-	TRBJ2-3	TGTGCCAGCAATAAACCGGGGGGGGCCCTAGATACGCAGTATTTT	CASNKPGGALDTQYF
TRBV4-2	-	-	TRBJ2-2	TGTGCCAGCAGCCAAGATATCACCTACACCGGGGAGCTGTTTTTT	CASSQDITYTGELFF
TRBV11-1	-	-	TRBJ2-1	TGTGCCAGCAGCTTGGGCTACCAGAATGAGCAGTTCTTC	CASSLGYQNEQFF
TRBV24-1	TRBD2	-	TRBJ2-1	TGTGCCACCAGTATAGCGGGAGGGTCCTACAATGAGCAGTTCTTC	CATSIAGGSYNEQFF
TRBV11-3	TRBD2	-	TRBJ2-5	TGTGCCAGCAGCTCGCCATTATGGGCTAGCGGCCAAGAGACCCAGTACTTC	CASSSPLWASGQETQYF
TRBV20-1	-	-	TRBJ2-1	TGCAGTGCTAGTGACTCCGGGACATTGAATGAGCAGTTCTTC	CSASDSGTLNEQFF
TRBV5-8	-	once	TRBJ2-1	TGTGCCAGCACCCCGAGGGGGGTTAGTTCCTACAATGAGCAGTTCTTC	CASTPRGVSSYNEQFF
TRBV9	-	-	TRBJ2-3	TGTGCCAGCAGCGTATGGGAATTGAACACAGATACGCAGTATTTT	CASSVWELNTDTQYF
TRBV30	TRBD1	-	TRBJ1-2	TGTGCCTGGGCAAGACAGGGGAACAACTATGGCTACACCTTC	CAWARQGNNYGYTF
TRBV2	TRBD2	-	TRBJ2-2	TGTGCCAGCAGTTATAGGCTAGCGGGCACCGGGGAGCTGTTTTTT	CASSYRLAGTGELFF
TRBV4-3	-	-	TRBJ1-6	TGCGCCAGCAGCCAAGATACGGCTTACGGCCGTAATTCACCCCTCCACTTT	CASSQDTAYGRNSPLHF
TRBV7-8	-	medium-sized	TRBJ2-3	TGTGCCAGCAGCTTAAGGGCAGGGCCAGATCCCTCTAGCACAGATACGCAGTATTTT	CASSLRAGPDPSSTDTQYF
TRBV2	-	few	TRBJ1-1	TGTGCCAGCAGTGAGAACAGGGCCGTGAACACTGAAGCTTTCTTT	CASSENRAVNTEAFF
TRBV4-3	-	-	TRBJ2-5	TGCGCCAGCAGCCAAGGAGGCAGGGCGCAAGAGACCCAGTACTTC	CASSQGGRAQETQYF
TRBV24-1	-	-	TRBJ2-5	TGTGCCACCAGTGGGGGGATGGAGGCGGAGACCCAGTACTTC	CATSGGMEAETQYF
TRBV25-1	-	-	TRBJ1-2	TGTGCCAGCAGTGAGTACGACAGAGACTATGGCTACACCTTC	CASSEYDRDYGYTF
TRBV9	TRBD1	-	TRBJ1-6	TGTGCCAGCAGCGTAGGGACAGGGGTTAATTCACCCCTCCACTTT	CASSVGTGVNSPLHF
TRBV29-1	-	-	TRBJ2-5	TGCAGCGTTCCAGGGGTGGGGGAGACCCAGTACTTC	CSVPGVGETQYF
TRBV6-6	TRBD1	-	TRBJ1-1	TGTGCCAGCACCGAACAGGGGAGGGGTACTGAAGCTTTCTTT	CASTEQGRGTEAFF
TRBV5-1	-	-	TRBJ2-7	TGCGCCAAACGCGGTCCCCATTCCTACGAGCAGTACTTC	CAKRGPHSYEQYF
TRBV9	-	-	TRBJ2-7	TGTGCCAGCGGGGGCGGGGGCTCCTACGAGCAGTACTTC	CASGGGGSYEQYF